This is a list of T cell receptor beta chains from one sample in a study of cytomegalovirus exposure and HLA in healthy donors. Sequenced by immunoSEQ multiplex PCR; TCRdb stores in-frame clones only, minus some. The data hold tens of thousands of clones, with approximately 70% observed a single time. Sequencing was carried out using PBMCs. Every receptor here comes from a woman between 40 and 50 years old in good health and CMV-seropositive. CDR3s include the opening cysteine and the closing phenylalanine or tryptophan. The order of the fields is D gene, CDR3 length, V gene, clone size, J gene, CDR3 DNA, CDR3 protein. A D gene is named only where the DNA matches it firmly. For some rows the clone size is stated as once, few or many, or as a class when expanded; others skip it.

>TRBD2|18|TRBV9|-|TRBJ2-2
TGTGCCAGCAGCGTAGGAGTAGCGGGGGGGCCCGGCACCGGGGAGCTGTTTTTT
CASSVGVAGGPGTGELFF
>-|15|TRBV2|-|TRBJ2-3
TGTGCCAGCAGTGACGGGCAGGGGAGTACAGATACGCAGTATTTT
CASSDGQGSTDTQYF
>-|14|TRBV10-3|few|TRBJ1-1
TGTGCCATCAAAACGTCCGGGGAGCACACTGAAGCTTTCTTT
CAIKTSGEHTEAFF
>TRBD2|19|TRBV4-3|-|TRBJ2-1
TGCGCCAGCAGCCAAGATCCTCCCCTTAGCGGGGGGGCAGGCAATGAGCAGTTCTTC
CASSQDPPLSGGAGNEQFF
>TRBD2|15|TRBV27|-|TRBJ2-1
TGTGCCAGCAGTTTCCAACTAGCGGGAGCGGGTGAGCAGTTCTTC
CASSFQLAGAGEQFF
>TRBD2|15|TRBV5-1|once|TRBJ2-7
TGCGCCAGCAGCTTGGTGGTAGCGGGAGTATACGAGCAGTACTTC
CASSLVVAGVYEQYF
>TRBD1|15|TRBV19|-|TRBJ2-7
TGTGCCAGTAGTAGGGGGACAGGGGGACGCTCCGAGCAGTACTTC
CASSRGTGGRSEQYF
>TRBD1|15|TRBV6-1|once|TRBJ2-1
TGTGCCAGCAGATTGACAGGGGACACCTACAATGAGCAGTTCTTC
CASRLTGDTYNEQFF
>-|14|TRBV2|few|TRBJ1-1
TGTGCCGCTATCTCAGGGTCGGGGGGCGAGGAAGCTTTCTTT
CAAISGSGGEEAFF
>TRBD1|15|TRBV5-6|-|TRBJ2-7
TGTGCCAGCAGCCTGGGACAGGGGGGGCCCTACGAGCAGTACTTC
CASSLGQGGPYEQYF
>TRBD2|15|TRBV10-3|-|TRBJ2-7
TGTGCCACCAACTCAGGACTAGCGGGCTCCTACGAGCAGTACTTC
CATNSGLAGSYEQYF
>-|15|TRBV7-9|-|TRBJ1-2
TGTGCCAGCAGCTTATATTTACCGACAGACTATGGCTACACCTTC
CASSLYLPTDYGYTF
>-|14|TRBV7-9|-|TRBJ2-5
TGTGCCAGCAGCTTTTACGGGGACGGGGGGACCCAGTACTTC
CASSFYGDGGTQYF
>TRBD1|15|TRBV5-8|-|TRBJ1-2
TGTGCCAGCACCCGCGGGGACAGGGCATACTATGGCTACACCTTC
CASTRGDRAYYGYTF